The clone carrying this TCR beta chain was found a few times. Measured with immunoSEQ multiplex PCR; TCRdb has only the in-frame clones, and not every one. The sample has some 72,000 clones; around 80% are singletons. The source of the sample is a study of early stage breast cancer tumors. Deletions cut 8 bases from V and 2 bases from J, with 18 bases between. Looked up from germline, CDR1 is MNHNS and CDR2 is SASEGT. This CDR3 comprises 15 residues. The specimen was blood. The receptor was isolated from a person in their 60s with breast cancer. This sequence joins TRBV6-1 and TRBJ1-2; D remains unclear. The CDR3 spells CASLNVARPNYGYTF. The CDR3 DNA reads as TGTGCCAGCCTGAACGTGGCCCGACCCAACTATGGCTACACCTTC.